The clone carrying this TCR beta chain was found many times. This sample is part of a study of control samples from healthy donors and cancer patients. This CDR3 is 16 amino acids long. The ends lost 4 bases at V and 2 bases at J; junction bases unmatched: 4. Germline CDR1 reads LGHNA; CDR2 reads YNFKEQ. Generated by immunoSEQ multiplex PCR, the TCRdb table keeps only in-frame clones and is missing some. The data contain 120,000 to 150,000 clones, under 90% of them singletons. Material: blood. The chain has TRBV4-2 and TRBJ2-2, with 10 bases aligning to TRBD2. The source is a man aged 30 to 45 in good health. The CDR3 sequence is CASSPSGGANTGELFF. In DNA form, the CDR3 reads TGTGCCAGCAGCCCAAGCGGGGGGGCCAACACCGGGGAGCTGTTTTTT.